This TCR beta chain is drawn from a study of T-cell reconstitution after alpha-beta-depleted transplantation in children. Molecular barcoding with unique molecular identifiers was used for the TCRbeta library. Each CDR3 protein is one row after TCRdb ran MiXCR on the PCR reads. The table lists roughly 120,000 distinct CDR3 sequences, 9% to 12% of them singletons. Study outcomes and limitations: There were reportedly several hundred expanded graft clones from which alpha-beta T cells came about two months after transplant.

As to this clonotype: Antigen unknown. Sequence at one end of the junction differs from germline and may be a read error.

The germline gives CDR1 DFQATT, CDR2 SNEGSKA (reference sequence). The CDR3 is 12 residues long. J is TRBJ1-5 and V is TRBV20-1; D gene unclear. The sequenced sample was PBMCs, obtained before TCRalphabeta/CD19-depleted stem cell transplant. The TCR sequence derives from a boy aged 2 to 9 with acute lymphoblastic leukemia, due to receive a stem cell transplant. CDR3 in DNA: TGCAGTGCGAGAGACACCGGCGGGCCCCAGCATTTT. Its translation: CSARDTGGPQHF.